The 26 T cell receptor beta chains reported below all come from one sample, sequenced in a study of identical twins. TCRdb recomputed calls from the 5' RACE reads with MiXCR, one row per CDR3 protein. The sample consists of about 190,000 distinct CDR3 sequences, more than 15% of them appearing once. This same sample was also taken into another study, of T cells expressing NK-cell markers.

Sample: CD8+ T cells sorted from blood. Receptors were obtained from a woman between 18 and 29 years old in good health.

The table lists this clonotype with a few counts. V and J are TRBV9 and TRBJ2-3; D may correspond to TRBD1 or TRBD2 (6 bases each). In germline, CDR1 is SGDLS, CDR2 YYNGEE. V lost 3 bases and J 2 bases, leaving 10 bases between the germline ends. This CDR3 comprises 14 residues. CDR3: CASSEGGSTDTQYF. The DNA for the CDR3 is TGTGCCAGCAGCGAAGGGGGGTCCACAGATACGCAGTATTTT.

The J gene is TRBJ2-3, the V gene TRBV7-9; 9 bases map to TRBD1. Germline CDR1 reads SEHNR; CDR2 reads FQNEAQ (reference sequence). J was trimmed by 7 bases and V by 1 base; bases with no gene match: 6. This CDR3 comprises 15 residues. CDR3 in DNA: TGTGCCAGCAGCTTAGGGACAGGGGCGCGTCATACGCAGTATTTT. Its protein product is CASSLGTGARHTQYF.

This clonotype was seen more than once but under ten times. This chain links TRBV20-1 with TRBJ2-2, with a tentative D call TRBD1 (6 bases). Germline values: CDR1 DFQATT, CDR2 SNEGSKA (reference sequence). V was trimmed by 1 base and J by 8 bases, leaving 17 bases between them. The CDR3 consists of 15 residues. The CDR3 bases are TGCAGTGCTAGAGTCGTAGGGGGACCCCGGGGGGAGCTGTTTTTT. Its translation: CSARVVGGPRGELFF.

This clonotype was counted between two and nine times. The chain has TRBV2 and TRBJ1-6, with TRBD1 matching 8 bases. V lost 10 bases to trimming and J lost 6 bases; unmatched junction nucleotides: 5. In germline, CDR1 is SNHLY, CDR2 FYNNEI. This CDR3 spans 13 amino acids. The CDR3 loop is CATWTGLNSPLHF. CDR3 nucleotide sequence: TGTGCCACCTGGACAGGGCTTAATTCACCCCTCCACTTT.

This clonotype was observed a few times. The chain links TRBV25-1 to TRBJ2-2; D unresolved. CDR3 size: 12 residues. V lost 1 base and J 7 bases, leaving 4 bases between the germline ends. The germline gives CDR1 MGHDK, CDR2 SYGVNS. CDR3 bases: TGTGCCAGCAGTGAATTCAGCGGGGAGCTGTTTTTT. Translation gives CASSEFSGELFF.

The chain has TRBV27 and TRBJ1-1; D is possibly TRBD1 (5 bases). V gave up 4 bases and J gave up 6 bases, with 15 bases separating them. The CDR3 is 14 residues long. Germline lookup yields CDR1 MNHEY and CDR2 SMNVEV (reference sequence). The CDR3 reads CASSSTANGAEAFF. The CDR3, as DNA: TGTGCCAGCAGTTCGACAGCTAACGGGGCTGAAGCTTTCTTT.

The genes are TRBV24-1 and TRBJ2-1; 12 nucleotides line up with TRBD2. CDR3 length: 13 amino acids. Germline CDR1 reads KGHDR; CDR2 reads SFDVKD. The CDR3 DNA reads TGTGCTCACCTAGCGGGAGGGTTTAATGAGCAGTTCTTC. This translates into CAHLAGGFNEQFF.

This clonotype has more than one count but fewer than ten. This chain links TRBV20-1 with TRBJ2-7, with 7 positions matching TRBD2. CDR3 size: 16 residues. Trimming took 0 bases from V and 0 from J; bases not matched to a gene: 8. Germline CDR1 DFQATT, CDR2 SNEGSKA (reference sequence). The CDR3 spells CSAREWEGWTSYEQYF. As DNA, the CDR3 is TGCAGTGCTAGAGAGTGGGAGGGATGGACCTCCTACGAGCAGTACTTC.

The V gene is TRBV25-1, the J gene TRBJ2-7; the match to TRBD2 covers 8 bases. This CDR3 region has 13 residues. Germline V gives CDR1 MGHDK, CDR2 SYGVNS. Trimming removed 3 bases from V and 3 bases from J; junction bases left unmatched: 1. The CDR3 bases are TGTGCCAGCAGTGAGGGACTAGTCTACGAGCAGTACTTC. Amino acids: CASSEGLVYEQYF.

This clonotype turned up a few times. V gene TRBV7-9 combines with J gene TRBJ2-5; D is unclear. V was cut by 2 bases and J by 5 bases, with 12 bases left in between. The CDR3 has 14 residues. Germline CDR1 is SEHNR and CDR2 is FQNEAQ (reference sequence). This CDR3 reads CASSLSGVWETQYF. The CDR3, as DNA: TGTGCCAGCAGCTTATCTGGGGTGTGGGAGACCCAGTACTTC.

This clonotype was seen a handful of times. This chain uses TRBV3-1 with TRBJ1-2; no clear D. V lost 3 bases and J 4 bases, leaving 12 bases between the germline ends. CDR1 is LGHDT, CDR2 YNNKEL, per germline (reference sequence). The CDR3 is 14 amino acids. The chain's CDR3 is CASSHLTDPYGYTF. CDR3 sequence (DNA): TGTGCCAGCAGCCACTTGACGGATCCCTATGGCTACACCTTC.

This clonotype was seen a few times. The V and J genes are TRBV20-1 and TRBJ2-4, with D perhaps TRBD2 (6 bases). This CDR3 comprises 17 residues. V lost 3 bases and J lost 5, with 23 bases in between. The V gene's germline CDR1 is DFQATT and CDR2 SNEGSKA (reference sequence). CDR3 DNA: TGCAGTGCTAGTAGGGTTTCAGTTTTGAGGGAGGAAAACATTCAGTACTTC. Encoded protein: CSASRVSVLREENIQYF.

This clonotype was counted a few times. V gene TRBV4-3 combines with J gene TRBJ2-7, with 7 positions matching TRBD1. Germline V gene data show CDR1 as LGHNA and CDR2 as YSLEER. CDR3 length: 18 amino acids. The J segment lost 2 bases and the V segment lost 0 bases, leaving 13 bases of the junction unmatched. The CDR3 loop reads CASSQDRPGQSLTYEQYF. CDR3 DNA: TGCGCCAGCAGCCAAGATCGTCCGGGACAGTCCTTGACCTACGAGCAGTACTTC.

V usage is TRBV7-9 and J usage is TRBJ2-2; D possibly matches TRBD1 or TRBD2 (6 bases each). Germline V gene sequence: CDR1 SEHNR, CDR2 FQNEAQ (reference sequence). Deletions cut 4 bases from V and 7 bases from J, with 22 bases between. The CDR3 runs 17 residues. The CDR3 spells CASSSLRGLQGDGELFF. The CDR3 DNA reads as TGTGCCAGCAGCTCCCTCCGGGGGCTTCAAGGGGACGGGGAGCTGTTTTTT.

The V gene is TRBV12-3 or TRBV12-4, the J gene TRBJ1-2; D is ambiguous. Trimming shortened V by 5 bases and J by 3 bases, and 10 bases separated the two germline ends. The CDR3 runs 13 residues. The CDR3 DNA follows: TGTGCCAGCAGTATTACCGAGCACTATGGCTACACCTTC. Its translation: CASSITEHYGYTF.

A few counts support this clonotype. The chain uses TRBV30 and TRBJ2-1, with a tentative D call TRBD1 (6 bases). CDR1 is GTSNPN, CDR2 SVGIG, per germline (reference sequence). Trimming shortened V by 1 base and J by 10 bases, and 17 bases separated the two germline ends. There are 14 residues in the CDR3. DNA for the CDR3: TGTGCCTGGAGTGGGGGGTCAGGGGTTAACGAGCAGTTCTTC. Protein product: CAWSGGSGVNEQFF. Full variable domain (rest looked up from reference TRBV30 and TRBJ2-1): SQTIHQWPATLVQPVGSPLSLECTVEGTSNPNLYWYRQAAGRGLQLLFYSVGIGQISSEVPQNLSASRPQDRQFILSSKKLLLSDSGFYLCAWSGGSGVNEQFFGPGTRLTVL.

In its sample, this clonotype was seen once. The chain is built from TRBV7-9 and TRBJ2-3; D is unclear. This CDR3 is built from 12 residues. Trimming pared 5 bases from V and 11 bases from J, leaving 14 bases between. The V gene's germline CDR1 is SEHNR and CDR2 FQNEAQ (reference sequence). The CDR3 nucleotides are TGTGCCAGCAGCCCCCCACGACATTGGCAGTATTTT. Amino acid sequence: CASSPPRHWQYF.

The CDR3, as DNA: TGTGCCAGCGCTATGACTAGCGGGAGTACCAATGAGCAGTTCTTC. Protein: CASAMTSGSTNEQFF. The V call is TRBV9, the J call TRBJ2-1, with 12 bases fitting TRBD2. CDR1 and CDR2 from the germline V gene are SGDLS and YYNGEE. With V trimmed by 7 bases and J by 6 bases, 8 bases remained unmatched. The CDR3 runs 15 residues.

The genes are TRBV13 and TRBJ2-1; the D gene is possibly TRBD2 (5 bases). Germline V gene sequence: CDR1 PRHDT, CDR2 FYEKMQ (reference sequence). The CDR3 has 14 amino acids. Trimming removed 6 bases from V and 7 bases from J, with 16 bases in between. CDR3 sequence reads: CASRRTGDRNEQFF. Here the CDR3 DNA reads TGTGCCAGCAGAAGGACTGGAGATCGGAATGAGCAGTTCTTC.

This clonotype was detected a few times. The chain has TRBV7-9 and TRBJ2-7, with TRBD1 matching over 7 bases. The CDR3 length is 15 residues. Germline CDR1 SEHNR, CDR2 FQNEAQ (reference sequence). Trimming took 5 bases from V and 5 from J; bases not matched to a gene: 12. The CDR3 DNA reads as TGTGCCAGCAGCCTACCCCGAGGCAGGGGGAACGAGCAGTACTTC. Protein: CASSLPRGRGNEQYF.

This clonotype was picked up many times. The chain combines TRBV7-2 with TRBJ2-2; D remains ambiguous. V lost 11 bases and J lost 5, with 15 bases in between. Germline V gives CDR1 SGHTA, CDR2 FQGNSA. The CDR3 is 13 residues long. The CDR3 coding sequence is TGTGCCCTGGTAGCAGAGATTACCGGGGAGCTGTTTTTT. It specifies CALVAEITGELFF. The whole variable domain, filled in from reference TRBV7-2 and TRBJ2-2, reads GAGVSQSPSNKVTEKGKDVELRCDPISGHTALYWYRQSLGQGLEFLIYFQGNSAPDKSGLPSDRFSAERTGGSVSTLTIQRTQQEDSAVYLCALVAEITGELFFGEGSRLTVL.

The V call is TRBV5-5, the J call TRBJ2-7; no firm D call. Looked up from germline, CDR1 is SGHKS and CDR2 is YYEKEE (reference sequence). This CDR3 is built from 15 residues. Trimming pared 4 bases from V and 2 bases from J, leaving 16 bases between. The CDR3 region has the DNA TGTGCCAGCAGCGATCAGCGTTTACCTACCTACGAGCAGTACTTC. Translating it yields CASSDQRLPTYEQYF.

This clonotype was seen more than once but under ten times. CDR3: CASRISIIGNEQFF. CDR3 sequence (DNA): TGTGCCAGCAGGATCTCGATTATAGGGAATGAGCAGTTCTTC. The rearrangement uses TRBV7-9 and TRBJ2-1; D is ambiguous. This CDR3 is built from 14 residues. Germline V gene lookup returns CDR1 SEHNR and CDR2 FQNEAQ (reference sequence). Trimming cost V 6 bases and J 7 bases, with 16 bases left between them.

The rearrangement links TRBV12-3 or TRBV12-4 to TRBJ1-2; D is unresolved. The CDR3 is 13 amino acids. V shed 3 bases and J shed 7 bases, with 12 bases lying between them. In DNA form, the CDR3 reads TGTGCCAGCAGTTTGGGCAGTCAGGCTGGCTACACCTTC. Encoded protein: CASSLGSQAGYTF.

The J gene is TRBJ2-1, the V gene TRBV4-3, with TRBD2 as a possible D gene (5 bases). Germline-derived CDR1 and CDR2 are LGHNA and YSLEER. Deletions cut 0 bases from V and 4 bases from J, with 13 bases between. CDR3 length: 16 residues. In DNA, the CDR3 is TGCGCCAGCAGCCAAGACCCAGCGGTGGTATACAATGAGCAGTTCTTC. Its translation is CASSQDPAVVYNEQFF.

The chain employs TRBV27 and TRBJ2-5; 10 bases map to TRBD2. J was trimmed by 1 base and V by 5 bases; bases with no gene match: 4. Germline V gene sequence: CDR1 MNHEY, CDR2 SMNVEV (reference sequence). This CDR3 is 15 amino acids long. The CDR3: CASSLGLAAQETQYF. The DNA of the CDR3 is TGTGCCAGCAGTCTCGGACTAGCGGCCCAAGAGACCCAGTACTTC.